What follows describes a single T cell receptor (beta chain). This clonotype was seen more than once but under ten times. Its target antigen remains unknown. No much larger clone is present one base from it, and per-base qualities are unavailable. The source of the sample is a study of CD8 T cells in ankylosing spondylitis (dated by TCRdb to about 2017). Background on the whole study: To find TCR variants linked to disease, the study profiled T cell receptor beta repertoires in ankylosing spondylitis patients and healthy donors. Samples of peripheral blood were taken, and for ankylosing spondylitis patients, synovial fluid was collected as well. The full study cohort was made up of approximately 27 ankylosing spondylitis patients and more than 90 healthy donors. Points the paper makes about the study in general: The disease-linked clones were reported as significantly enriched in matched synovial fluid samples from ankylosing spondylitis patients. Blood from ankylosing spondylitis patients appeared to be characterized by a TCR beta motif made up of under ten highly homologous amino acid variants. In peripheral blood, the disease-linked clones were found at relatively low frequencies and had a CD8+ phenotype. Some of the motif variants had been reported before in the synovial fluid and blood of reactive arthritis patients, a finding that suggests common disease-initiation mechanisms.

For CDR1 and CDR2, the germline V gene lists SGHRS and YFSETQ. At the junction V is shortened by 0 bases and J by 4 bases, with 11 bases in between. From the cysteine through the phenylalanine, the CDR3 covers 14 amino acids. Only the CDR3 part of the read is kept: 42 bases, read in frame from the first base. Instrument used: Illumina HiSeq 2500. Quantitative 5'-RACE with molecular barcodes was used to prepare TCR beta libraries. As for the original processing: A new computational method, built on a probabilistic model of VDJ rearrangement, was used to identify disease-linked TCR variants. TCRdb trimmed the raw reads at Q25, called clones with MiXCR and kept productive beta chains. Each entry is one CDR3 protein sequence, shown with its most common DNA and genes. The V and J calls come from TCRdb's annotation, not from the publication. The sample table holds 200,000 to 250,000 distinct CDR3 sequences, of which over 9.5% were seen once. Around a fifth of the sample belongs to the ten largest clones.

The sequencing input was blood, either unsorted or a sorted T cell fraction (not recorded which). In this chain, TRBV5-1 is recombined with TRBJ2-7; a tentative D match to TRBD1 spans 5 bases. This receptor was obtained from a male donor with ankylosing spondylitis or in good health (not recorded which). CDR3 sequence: CASSLGGMGYEQYF. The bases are TGCGCCAGCAGCTTGGGGGGCATGGGGTACGAGCAGTACTTC.